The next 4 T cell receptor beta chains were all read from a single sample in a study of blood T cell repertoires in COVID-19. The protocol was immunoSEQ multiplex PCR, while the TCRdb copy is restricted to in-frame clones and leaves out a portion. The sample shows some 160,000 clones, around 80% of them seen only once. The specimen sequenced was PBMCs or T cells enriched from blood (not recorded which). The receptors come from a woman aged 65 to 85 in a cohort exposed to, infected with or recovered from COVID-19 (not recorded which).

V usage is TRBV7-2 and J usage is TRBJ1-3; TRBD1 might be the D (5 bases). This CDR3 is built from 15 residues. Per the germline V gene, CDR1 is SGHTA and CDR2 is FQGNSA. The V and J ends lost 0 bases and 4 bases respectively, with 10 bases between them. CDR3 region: CASSLAAGRGNTIYF. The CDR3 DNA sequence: TGTGCCAGCAGCTTAGCCGCAGGGCGCGGAAACACCATATATTTT. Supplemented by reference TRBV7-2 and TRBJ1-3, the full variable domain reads GAGVSQSPSNKVTEKGKDVELRCDPISGHTALYWYRQSLGQGLEFLIYFQGNSAPDKSGLPSDRFSAERTGGSVSTLTIQRTQQEDSAVYLCASSLAAGRGNTIYFGEGSWLTVV.

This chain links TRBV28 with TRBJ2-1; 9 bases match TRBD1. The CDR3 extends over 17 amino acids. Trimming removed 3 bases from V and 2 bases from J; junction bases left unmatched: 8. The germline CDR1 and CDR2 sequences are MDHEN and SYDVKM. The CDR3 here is CASSLVGGQGTYNEQFF. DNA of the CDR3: TGTGCCAGCAGTTTGGTAGGGGGACAGGGCACCTACAATGAGCAGTTCTTC.

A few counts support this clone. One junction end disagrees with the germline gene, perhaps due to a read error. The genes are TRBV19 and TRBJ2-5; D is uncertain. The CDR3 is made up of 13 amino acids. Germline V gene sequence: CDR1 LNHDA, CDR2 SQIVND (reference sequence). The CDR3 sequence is CASSIGHQETQYF. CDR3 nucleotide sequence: TGTGCCAGTAGTATAGGTCACCAGGAGACCCAGTACTTC.

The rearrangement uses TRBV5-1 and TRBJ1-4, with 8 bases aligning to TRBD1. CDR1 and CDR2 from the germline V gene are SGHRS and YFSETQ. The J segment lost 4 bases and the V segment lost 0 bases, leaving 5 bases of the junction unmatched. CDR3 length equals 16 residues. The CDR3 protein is CASSLAGQGDNEKLFF. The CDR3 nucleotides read TGCGCCAGCAGCTTGGCCGGACAGGGAGATAATGAAAAACTGTTTTTT. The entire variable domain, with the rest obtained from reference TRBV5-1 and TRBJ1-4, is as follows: KAGVTQTPRYLIKTRGQQVTLSCSPISGHRSVSWYQQTPGQGLQFLFEYFSETQRNKGNFPGRFSGRQFSNSRSEMNVSTLELGDSALYLCASSLAGQGDNEKLFFGSGTQLSVL.